This T cell receptor beta chain came from a study of CD8 T cells in ankylosing spondylitis. Ten or more counts support this clonotype. Its antigen is currently unknown. MiXCR was run by TCRdb on the 5' RACE reads, yielding one entry per CDR3 protein. The table records 200,000 to 300,000 distinct CDR3 sequences, about 10% of them present only once. The V gene lost 4 bases and the J gene lost 8 bases, with 15 bases spanning the gap. The CDR3 loop spans 15 amino acids. Germline V lookup: CDR1 LGHDT, CDR2 YNNKEL (reference sequence). General study points: Seemingly distinctive of ankylosing spondylitis blood was a TCR beta motif formed by eight highly homologous variants. The study looked at matched synovial fluid samples from ankylosing spondylitis patients. Disease-linked clones were reported to be significantly enriched there. Before this, some motif variants had been reported in reactive arthritis synovial fluid and blood.

This TCR came from a male donor with ankylosing spondylitis or in good health (not recorded which). The V call is TRBV3-1, the J call TRBJ1-6; TRBD1 is a possible D gene (5 bases). Sequenced material: blood, either unsorted or a sorted T cell fraction (not recorded which). CDR3 region: CASSPPGGGYSPLHF. Written as DNA, the CDR3 is TGTGCCAGCAGCCCCCCTGGGGGAGGTTATTCACCCCTCCACTTT.